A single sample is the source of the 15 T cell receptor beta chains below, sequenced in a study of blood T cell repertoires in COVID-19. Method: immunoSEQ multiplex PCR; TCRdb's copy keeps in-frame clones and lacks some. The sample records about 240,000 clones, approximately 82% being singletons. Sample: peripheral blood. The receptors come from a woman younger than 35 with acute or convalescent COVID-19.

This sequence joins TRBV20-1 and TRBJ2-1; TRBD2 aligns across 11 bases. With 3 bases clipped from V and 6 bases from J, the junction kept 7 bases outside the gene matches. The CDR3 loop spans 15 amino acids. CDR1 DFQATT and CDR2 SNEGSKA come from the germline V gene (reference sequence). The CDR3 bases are TGCAGTGCTAGTTTGGTAGCGGGAGGGACCAATGAGCAGTTCTTC. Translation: CSASLVAGGTNEQFF.

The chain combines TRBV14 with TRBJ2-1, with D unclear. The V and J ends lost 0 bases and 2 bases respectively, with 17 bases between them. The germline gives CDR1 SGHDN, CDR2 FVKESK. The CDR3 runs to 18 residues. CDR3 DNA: TGTGCCAGCAGCCAAGATACCCCCGCGGTCTCACCCTACAATGAGCAGTTCTTC. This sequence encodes CASSQDTPAVSPYNEQFF.

CDR3 sequence reads: CASSPSGSGGTEAFF. The CDR3 DNA reads TGTGCCAGCTCACCTTCGGGTAGCGGGGGCACTGAAGCTTTCTTT. The chain uses TRBV18 and TRBJ1-1, with D maybe TRBD1 (5 bases). The CDR3 covers 15 residues. Trimming shortened V by 3 bases and J by 4 bases, and 15 bases separated the two germline ends. Germline V gene data show CDR1 as KGHSH and CDR2 as LQKENI.

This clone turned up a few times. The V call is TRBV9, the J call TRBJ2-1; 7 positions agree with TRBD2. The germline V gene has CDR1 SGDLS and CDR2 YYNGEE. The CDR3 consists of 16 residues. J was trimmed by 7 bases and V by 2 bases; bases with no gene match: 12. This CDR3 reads CASSVFEGGRDNEQFF. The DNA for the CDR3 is TGTGCCAGCAGCGTGTTTGAGGGCGGGAGAGATAATGAGCAGTTCTTC.

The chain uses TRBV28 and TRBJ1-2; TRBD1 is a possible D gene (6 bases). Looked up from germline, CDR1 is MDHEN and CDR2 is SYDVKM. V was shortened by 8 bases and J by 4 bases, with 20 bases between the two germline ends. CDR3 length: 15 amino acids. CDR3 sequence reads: CASHPGTIAFYGYTF. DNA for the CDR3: TGTGCCAGCCACCCGGGGACAATTGCTTTCTATGGCTACACCTTC.

The CDR3 DNA reads as TGTGCCAGCAGCCAGGTCCAAGGAGGAGGCTACACCTTC. This translates into CASSQVQGGGYTF. J is TRBJ1-2 and V is TRBV3-1 (or the pseudogene TRBV3-2); no clear D gene. This CDR3 contains 13 residues. Germline V lookup: CDR1 LGHDT, CDR2 YNNKEL (reference sequence). Trimming took off 3 bases at V and 8 bases at J, with 13 bases between the two ends.

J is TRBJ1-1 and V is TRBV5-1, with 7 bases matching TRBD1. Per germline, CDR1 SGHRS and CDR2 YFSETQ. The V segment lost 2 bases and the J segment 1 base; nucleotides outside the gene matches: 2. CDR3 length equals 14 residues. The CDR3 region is CASSFQGENTEAFF. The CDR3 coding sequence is TGCGCCAGCAGCTTTCAGGGGGAGAACACTGAAGCTTTCTTT.

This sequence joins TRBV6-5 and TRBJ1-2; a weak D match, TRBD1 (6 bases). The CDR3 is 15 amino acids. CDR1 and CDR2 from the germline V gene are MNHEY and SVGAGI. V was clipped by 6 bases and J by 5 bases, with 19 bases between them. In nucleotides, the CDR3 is TGTGCCAGCAGCGATAGCTCGACAGGAGAATATGGCTACACCTTC. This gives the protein CASSDSSTGEYGYTF.

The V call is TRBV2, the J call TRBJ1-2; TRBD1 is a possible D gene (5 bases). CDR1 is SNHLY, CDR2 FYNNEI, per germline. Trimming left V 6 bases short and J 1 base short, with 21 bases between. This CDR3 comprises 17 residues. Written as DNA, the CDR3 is TGTGCCAGCAGGGAGCCGGGACTGGGAGGTCTTAACTATGGCTACACCTTC. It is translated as CASREPGLGGLNYGYTF.

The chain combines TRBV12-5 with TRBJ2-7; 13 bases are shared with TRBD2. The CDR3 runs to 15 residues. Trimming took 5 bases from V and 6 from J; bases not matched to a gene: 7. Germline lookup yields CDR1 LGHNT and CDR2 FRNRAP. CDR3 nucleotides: TGTGCTAGTGGTCAAGGACTAGCGGGAGCGCGCGAGCAGTACTTC. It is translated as CASGQGLAGAREQYF.

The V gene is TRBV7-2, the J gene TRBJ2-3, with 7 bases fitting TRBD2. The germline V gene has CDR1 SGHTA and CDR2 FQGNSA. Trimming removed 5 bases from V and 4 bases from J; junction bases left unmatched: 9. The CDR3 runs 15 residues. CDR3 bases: TGTGCCAGCAGCCTGATGGGACTATACGCAGATACGCAGTATTTT. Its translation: CASSLMGLYADTQYF.

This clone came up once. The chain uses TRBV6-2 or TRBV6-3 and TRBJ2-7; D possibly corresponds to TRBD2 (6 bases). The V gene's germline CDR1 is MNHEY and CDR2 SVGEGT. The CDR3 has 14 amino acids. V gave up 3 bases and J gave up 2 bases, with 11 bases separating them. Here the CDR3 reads CASSYAGGAYEQYF. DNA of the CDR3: TGTGCCAGCAGTTATGCCGGGGGTGCCTACGAGCAGTACTTC.

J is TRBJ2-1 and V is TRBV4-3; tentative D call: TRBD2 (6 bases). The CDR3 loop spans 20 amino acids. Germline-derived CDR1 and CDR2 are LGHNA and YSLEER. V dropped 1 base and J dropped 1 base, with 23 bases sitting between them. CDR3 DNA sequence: TGCGCCAGCAGCCAAGGGGCGGGACCTAAAAAAAGTTTTTCCTACAATGAGCAGTTCTTC. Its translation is CASSQGAGPKKSFSYNEQFF.

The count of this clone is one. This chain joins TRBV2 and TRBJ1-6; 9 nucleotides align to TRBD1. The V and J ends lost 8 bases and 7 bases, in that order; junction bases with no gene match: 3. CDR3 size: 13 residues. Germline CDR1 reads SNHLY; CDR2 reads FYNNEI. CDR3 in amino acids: CASEGQGNSPLHF. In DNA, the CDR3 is TGTGCCAGCGAGGGACAGGGAAATTCACCCCTCCACTTT.

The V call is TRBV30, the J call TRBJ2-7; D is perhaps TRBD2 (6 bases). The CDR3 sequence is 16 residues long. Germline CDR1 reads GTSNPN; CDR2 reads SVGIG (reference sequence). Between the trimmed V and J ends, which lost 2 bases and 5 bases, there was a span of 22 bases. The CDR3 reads CAWSIFGGRGPHEQYF. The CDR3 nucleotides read TGTGCCTGGAGTATTTTCGGGGGAAGAGGTCCCCACGAGCAGTACTTC.